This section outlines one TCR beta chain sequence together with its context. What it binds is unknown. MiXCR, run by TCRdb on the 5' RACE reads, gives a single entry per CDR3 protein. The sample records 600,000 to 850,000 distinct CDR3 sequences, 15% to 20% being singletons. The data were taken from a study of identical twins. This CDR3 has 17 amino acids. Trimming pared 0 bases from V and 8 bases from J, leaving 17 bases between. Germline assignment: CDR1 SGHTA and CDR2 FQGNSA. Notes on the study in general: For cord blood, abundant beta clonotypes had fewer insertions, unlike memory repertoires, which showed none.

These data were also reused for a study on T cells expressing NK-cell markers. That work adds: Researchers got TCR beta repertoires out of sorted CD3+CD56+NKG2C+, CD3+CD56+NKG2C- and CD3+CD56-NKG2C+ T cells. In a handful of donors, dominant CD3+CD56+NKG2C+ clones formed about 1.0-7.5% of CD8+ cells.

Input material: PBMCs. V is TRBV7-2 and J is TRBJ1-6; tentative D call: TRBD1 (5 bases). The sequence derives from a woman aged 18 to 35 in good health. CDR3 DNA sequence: TGTGCCAGCAGCTTAGCGCTGTGGGGAGGGGAGGATTCACCCCTCCACTTT. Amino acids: CASSLALWGGEDSPLHF.